The entry that follows covers one T cell receptor beta chain sequence. Its antigen is still unknown. The sample is drawn from a study of cytomegalovirus exposure and HLA in healthy donors. The study's findings and limits: Rare sequences made up most TCRs, while some public TCRs were found in many donors. The study designated some 180 TCR beta chains cytomegalovirus-associated. Previously analyzed data showed that most TCR beta V segments were productive at a frequency of about 87% or about 30%. A missense variant in DCLRE1C was later tied to TCR beta V- and J-gene trimming.

The PCR had 60 Vbeta and 13 Jbeta primers. Generated by immunoSEQ multiplex PCR, the TCRdb table keeps only in-frame clones and is missing some. The sample comprises some 190,000 clones, 85% of which are singletons, and 1% rests with the top ten. The length of the CDR3 is 13 residues. Trimming removed 0 bases at V and 8 bases at J, with 9 bases between. Germline loops: CDR1 SGHRS, CDR2 YFSETQ. The chain has TRBV5-1 and TRBJ2-1; D is perhaps TRBD2 (5 bases). The sequencing sample was made of PBMCs. This clonotype was obtained from a boy between 2 and 10 years old in good health and CMV-seronegative. CDR3 DNA: TGCGCCAGCAGCTTGGTTGGAGCGGATGAGCAGTTCTTC. Its translation is CASSLVGADEQFF.